This entry concerns a single T cell receptor beta chain. TCRdb re-called the RT-PCR reads through MiXCR, storing one row per CDR3 protein. The sample has approximately 920 distinct CDR3 sequences, about 85% seen once. The data stem from a study of yellow fever vaccine responses in identical twins. Germline CDR1 is MNHGY and CDR2 is SVAAGI. V shed 6 bases and J shed 4 bases, with 15 bases lying between them. The CDR3 is 14 residues long. The clonotype originates from a female donor who received the yellow fever vaccine. This sample comprised T cells from blood (PBMCs), unsorted or a sorted subset (not recorded which), obtained before or after yellow fever vaccination (not recorded which). J is TRBJ2-5 and V is TRBV6-9; D may be TRBD1 or TRBD2 (5 bases each). For the CDR3, the DNA is TGTGCCAGCAGATATGCGGTAGGGACAGAGACCCAGTACTTC. Residues: CASRYAVGTETQYF.